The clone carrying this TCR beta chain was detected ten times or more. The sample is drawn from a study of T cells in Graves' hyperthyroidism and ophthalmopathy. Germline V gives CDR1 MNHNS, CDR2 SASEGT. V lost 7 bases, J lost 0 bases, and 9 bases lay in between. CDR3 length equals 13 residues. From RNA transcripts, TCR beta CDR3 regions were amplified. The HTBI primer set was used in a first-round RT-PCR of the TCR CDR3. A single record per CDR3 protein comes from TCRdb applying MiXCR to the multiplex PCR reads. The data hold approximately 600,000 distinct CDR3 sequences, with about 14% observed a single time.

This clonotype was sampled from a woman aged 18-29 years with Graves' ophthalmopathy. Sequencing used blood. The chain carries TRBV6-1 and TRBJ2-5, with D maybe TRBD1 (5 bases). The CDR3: CASNRGYQETQYF. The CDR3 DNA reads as TGTGCCAGCAATAGGGGATACCAAGAGACCCAGTACTTC.